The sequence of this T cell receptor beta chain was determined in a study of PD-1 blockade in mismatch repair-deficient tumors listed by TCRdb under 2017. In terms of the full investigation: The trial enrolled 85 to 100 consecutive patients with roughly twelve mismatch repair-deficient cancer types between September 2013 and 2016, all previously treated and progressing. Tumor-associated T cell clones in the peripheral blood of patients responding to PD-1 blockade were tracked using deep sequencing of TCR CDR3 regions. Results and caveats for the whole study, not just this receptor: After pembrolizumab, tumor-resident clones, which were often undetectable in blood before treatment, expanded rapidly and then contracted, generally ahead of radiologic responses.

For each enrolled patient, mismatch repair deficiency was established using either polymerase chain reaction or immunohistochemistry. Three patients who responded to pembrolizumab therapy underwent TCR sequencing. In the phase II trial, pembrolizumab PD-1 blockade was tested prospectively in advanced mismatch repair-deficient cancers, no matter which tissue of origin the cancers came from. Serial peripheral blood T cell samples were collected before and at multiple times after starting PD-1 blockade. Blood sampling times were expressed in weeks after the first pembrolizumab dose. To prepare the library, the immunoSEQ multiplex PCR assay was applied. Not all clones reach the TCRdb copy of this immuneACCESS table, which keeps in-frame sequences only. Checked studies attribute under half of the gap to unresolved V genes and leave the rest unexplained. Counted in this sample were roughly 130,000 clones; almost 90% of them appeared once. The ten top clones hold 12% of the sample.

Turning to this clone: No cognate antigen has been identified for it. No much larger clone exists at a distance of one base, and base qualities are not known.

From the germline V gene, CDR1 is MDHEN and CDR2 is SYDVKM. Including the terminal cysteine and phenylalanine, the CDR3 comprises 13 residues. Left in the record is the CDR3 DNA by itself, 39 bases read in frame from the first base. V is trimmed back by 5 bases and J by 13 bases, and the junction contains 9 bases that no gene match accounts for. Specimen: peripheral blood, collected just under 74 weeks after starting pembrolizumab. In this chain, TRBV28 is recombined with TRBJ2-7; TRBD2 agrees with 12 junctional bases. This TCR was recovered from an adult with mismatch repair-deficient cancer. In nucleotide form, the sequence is TGTGCCAGCAGTAGGACTAGCGGGATTCGCTGCTACTTC. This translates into CASSRTSGIRCYF.